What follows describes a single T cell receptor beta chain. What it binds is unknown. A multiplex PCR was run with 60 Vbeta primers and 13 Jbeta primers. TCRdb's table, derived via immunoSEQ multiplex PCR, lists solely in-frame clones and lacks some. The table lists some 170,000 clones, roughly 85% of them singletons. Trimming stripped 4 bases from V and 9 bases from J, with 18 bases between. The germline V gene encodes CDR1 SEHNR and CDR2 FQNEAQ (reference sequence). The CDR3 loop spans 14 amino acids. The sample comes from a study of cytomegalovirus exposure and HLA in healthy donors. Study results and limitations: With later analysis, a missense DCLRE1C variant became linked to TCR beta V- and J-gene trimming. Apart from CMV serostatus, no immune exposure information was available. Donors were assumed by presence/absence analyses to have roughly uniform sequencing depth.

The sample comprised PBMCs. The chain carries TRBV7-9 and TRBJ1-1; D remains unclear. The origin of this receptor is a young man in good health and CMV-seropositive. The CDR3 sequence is CASSSETAALKAFF. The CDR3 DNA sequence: TGTGCCAGCAGCTCGGAGACGGCGGCTCTTAAAGCTTTCTTT.